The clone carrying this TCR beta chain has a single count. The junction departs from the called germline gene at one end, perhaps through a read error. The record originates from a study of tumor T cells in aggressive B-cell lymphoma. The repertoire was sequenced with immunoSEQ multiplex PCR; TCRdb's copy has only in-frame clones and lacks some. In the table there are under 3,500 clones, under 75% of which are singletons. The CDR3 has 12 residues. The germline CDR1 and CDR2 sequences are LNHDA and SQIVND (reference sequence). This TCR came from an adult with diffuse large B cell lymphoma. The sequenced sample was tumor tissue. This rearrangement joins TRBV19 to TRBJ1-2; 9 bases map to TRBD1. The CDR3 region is CASSKDRGHSFF. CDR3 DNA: TGTGCCAGTAGTAAGGACAGGGGACATAGCTTCTTC.